This TCR beta chain derives from a study of beta chain features in type 1 diabetes. Of note for this clone: Its antigen is not identified.

All of the isolated RNA was reverse transcribed, so expressed TCRB transcripts were sequenced. Sequencing was performed with immunoSEQ multiplex PCR; in TCRdb, only in-frame clones are kept and a portion is missing. The repertoire holds fewer than 350,000 clones, about 15% seen once, with approximately 0.015% in the top ten. Researchers reported sorting CD4+ naive, central memory, regulatory and stem cell-like memory cells via CD45RO/CCR7/CD25/CD127/CD95/CD27. Sorting produced populations that all topped 95% purity. Broader study findings: When cDNA is sequenced, cells with high TCR expression could be over-represented. There was a moderate but significant shortening of TCRB CDR3s in all four CD4+ subsets of Type 1 diabetes patients. Equally in patients and controls, shorter templates might have been favored by PCR.

This receptor was taken from a man aged 18 to 30 with type 1 diabetes. Sequences were obtained from naive CD4+ T cells from blood.

The CDR3 nucleotides read TGTGCCAGCAGCCAACTCGAGGGCCGTAGCGGGGAGCTGTTTTTT. Translated, it gives CASSQLEGRSGELFF. This chain uses TRBV4-2 with TRBJ2-2, with a tentative D call TRBD2 (5 bases). Trimming removed 2 bases at V and 7 bases at J, with 14 bases between. CDR3 length equals 15 residues. Per germline, CDR1 LGHNA and CDR2 YNFKEQ.